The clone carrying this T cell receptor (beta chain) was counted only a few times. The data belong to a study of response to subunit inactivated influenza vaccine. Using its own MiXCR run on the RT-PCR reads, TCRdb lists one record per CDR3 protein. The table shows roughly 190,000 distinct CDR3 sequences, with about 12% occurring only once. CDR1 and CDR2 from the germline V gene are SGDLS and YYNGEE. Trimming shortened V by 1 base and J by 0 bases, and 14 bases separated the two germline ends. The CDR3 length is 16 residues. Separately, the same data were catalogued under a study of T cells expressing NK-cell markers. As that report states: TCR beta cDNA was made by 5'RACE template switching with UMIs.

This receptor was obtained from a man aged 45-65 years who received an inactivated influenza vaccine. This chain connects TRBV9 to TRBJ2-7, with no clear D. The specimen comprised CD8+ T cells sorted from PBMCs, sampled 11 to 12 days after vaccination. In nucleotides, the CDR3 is TGTGCCAGCAGCGTAATCGCGCAGGCCTACTCCTACGAGCAGTACTTC. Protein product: CASSVIAQAYSYEQYF.